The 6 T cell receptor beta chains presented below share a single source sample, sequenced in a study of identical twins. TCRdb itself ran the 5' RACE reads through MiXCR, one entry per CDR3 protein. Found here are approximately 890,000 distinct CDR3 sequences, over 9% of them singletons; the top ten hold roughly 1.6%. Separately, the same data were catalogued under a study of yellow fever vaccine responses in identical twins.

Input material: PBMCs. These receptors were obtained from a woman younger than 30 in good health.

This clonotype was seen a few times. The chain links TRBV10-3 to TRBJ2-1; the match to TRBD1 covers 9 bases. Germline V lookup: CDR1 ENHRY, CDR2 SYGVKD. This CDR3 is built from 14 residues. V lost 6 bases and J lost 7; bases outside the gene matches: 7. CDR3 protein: CAIRPGTGMNEQFF. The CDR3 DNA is TGTGCCATCAGACCCGGGACAGGGATGAATGAGCAGTTCTTC.

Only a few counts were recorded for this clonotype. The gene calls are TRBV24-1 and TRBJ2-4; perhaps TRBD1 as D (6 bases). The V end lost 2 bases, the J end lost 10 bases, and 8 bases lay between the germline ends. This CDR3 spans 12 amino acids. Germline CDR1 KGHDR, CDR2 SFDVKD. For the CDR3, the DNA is TGTGCCACCAGTGATTCACAGGGTATTCAGTACTTC. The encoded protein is CATSDSQGIQYF.

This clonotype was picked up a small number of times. The CDR3 nucleotides are TGCGCCAGCAGCTCCGGGGGATTTACCTACAATGAGCAGTTCTTC. Translation gives CASSSGGFTYNEQFF. This chain connects TRBV4-1 to TRBJ2-1; D is perhaps TRBD2 (6 bases). V was trimmed by 5 bases and J by 2 bases, leaving 13 bases between them. Germline V gene lookup returns CDR1 MGHRA and CDR2 YSYEKL. The CDR3 has 15 residues.

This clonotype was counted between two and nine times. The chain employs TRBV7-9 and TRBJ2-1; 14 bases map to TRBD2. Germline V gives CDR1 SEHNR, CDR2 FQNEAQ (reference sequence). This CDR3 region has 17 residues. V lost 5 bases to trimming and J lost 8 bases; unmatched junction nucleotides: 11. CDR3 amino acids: CASSGTSGSPVRDEQFF. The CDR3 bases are TGTGCCAGCAGCGGGACTAGCGGGAGTCCCGTCCGAGATGAGCAGTTCTTC. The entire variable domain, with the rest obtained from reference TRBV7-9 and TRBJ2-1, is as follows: DTGVSQNPRHKITKRGQNVTFRCDPISEHNRLYWYRQTLGQGPEFLTYFQNEAQLEKSRLLSDRFSAERPKGSFSTLEIQRTEQGDSAMYLCASSGTSGSPVRDEQFFGPGTRLTVL.

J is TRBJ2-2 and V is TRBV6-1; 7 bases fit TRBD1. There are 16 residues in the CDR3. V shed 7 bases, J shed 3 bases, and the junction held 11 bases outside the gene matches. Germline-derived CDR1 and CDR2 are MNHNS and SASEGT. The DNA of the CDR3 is TGTGCCAGCACCCTAGCAGGGGGAGTTTACACCGGGGAGCTGTTTTTT. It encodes CASTLAGGVYTGELFF.

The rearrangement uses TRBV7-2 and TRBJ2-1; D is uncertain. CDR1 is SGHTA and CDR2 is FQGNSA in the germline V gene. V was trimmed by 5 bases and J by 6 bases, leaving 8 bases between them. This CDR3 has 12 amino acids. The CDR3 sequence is CASSPALNEQFF. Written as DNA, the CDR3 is TGTGCCAGCAGCCCCGCTCTCAATGAGCAGTTCTTC.